The 25 T cell receptor beta chains given below trace back to one sample, sequenced in a study of metastatic and nonmetastatic thyroid tumors. Every patient was untreated before thyroid surgery. TCRdb re-called the PCR reads with MiXCR. Among some 33,000 clones, roughly 6.8% were seen once, and the ten largest hold around two fifths. The sample was blood. These receptors all stem from a female donor with papillary thyroid cancer or a benign thyroid nodule (not recorded which). Some clones in this sample may be carry-over from other donors' samples.

There are many counts of this clone. The chain couples TRBV12-3 or TRBV12-4 to TRBJ2-1; 10 bases match TRBD2. The V gene end was trimmed by 4 bases and the J gene end by 5 bases; junction bases not matched to a gene: 2. The CDR3 loop spans 14 amino acids. The CDR3 here is CASSSLAGNNEQFF. The CDR3, as DNA: TGTGCCAGCAGTTCACTAGCGGGAAACAATGAGCAGTTCTTC.

This clone occurred many times. This chain joins TRBV27 and TRBJ1-5; D gene ambiguous. This CDR3 contains 15 residues. From germline, CDR1 is MNHEY and CDR2 SMNVEV (reference sequence). The V end lost 5 bases, the J end lost 0 bases, and 11 bases lay between the germline ends. The CDR3 here is CASSPGAYSNQPQHF. Here the CDR3 DNA reads TGTGCCAGCAGTCCGGGAGCGTATAGCAATCAGCCCCAGCATTTT.

This clone was recorded many times. The rearrangement joins TRBV5-1 to TRBJ1-4; 7 nucleotides align to TRBD1. Losses at the gene ends were 1 base for V and 4 bases for J; bases not matched to a gene: 4. The CDR3 totals 15 residues. CDR1 SGHRS and CDR2 YFSETQ come from the germline V gene. This chain's CDR3 is CASSLLGQSNEKLFF. The DNA of the CDR3 is TGCGCCAGCAGCTTGCTGGGACAGAGTAATGAAAAACTGTTTTTT.

This sequence joins TRBV7-2 and TRBJ2-7; 9 bases map to TRBD2. The germline CDR1 and CDR2 sequences are SGHTA and FQGNSA. This CDR3 is 15 amino acids long. V shed 4 bases, J shed 2 bases, and the junction held 6 bases outside the gene matches. CDR3 region: CASSWLAGTAYEQYF. The CDR3 DNA follows: TGTGCCAGCAGCTGGCTAGCGGGAACGGCCTACGAGCAGTACTTC.

This clone was detected ten times or more. CDR3 loop: CASRSWGGGTDTQYF. The CDR3 DNA reads as TGCGCCAGCAGATCATGGGGGGGCGGCACAGATACGCAGTATTTT. The chain recombines TRBV5-1 with TRBJ2-3; possibly TRBD2 for D (7 bases). V gave up 5 bases and J gave up 1 base, with 14 bases separating them. Germline assignment: CDR1 SGHRS and CDR2 YFSETQ. CDR3 size: 15 residues.

This clone came up many times. The CDR3 region has the DNA TGCGCCAGCAGCTTGGGTACGCTTCAAGGACGTCGGAGAAGCTACGAGCAGTACTTC. It specifies CASSLGTLQGRRRSYEQYF. This rearrangement joins TRBV4-1 to TRBJ2-7; D ambiguous. The CDR3 covers 19 residues. V lost 5 bases and J lost 3, with 29 bases in between. CDR1 is MGHRA, CDR2 YSYEKL, per germline.

This clone was recorded once. The chain recombines TRBV7-9 with TRBJ1-1; a possible D gene is TRBD1 (6 bases). Germline values: CDR1 SEHNR, CDR2 FQNEAQ (reference sequence). Trimming removed 3 bases at V and 5 bases at J, with 13 bases between. The CDR3 runs to 14 residues. CDR3 sequence (DNA): TGTGCCAGCAGCTTGGAGGGGGGAGAGACTGAAGCTTTCTTT. Translation: CASSLEGGETEAFF.

The table lists this clone with many counts. This chain links TRBV6-1 with TRBJ1-3, with D possibly being TRBD1 (5 bases). The CDR3 has 16 residues. Germline assignment: CDR1 MNHNS and CDR2 SASEGT. V was cut by 1 base and J by 1 base, with 11 bases left in between. The CDR3 here is CASSEGTNFSGNTIYF. CDR3 DNA sequence: TGTGCCAGCAGTGAAGGGACAAACTTTTCTGGAAACACCATATATTTT.

The sample holds many counts of this clone. The CDR3 sequence is CASRNYNEQFF. The CDR3 coding sequence is TGTGCCAGCAGAAATTACAATGAGCAGTTCTTC. This chain connects TRBV7-9 to TRBJ2-1; D unclear. The CDR3 is 11 amino acids. Per the germline V gene, CDR1 is SEHNR and CDR2 is FQNEAQ (reference sequence). V lost 6 bases and J 4 bases, leaving 4 bases between the germline ends.

Many counts were recorded for this clone. V gene TRBV6-1 combines with J gene TRBJ1-5, with D unresolved. Trimming removed 6 bases from V and 4 bases from J, with 16 bases in between. Germline V gives CDR1 MNHNS, CDR2 SASEGT. This CDR3 spans 15 amino acids. The CDR3 DNA reads TGTGCCAGCAGCCCGGTCAAAAAGGGAAATCAGCCCCAGCATTTT. Translating it yields CASSPVKKGNQPQHF.

The chain is built from TRBV14 and TRBJ1-1, with a weak D call TRBD1 (6 bases). Looked up from germline, CDR1 is SGHDN and CDR2 is FVKESK. The V and J ends lost 1 base and 5 bases respectively, with 17 bases between them. The CDR3 runs 16 residues. The CDR3 sequence is CASSQGDGGLWTEAFF. In DNA form, the CDR3 reads TGTGCCAGCAGCCAAGGGGATGGGGGGCTGTGGACTGAAGCTTTCTTT. The entire variable domain, with the rest obtained from reference TRBV14 and TRBJ1-1, is as follows: EAGVTQFPSHSVIEKGQTVTLRCDPISGHDNLYWYRRVMGKEIKFLLHFVKESKQDESGMPNNRFLAERTGGTYSTLKVQPAELEDSGVYFCASSQGDGGLWTEAFFGQGTRLTVV.

This clone was found many times. This rearrangement joins TRBV20-1 to TRBJ1-5; 7 nucleotides agree with TRBD1. Losses at the gene ends were 0 bases for V and 5 bases for J; bases not matched to a gene: 4. This CDR3 is 14 amino acids long. The germline V gene encodes CDR1 DFQATT and CDR2 SNEGSKA (reference sequence). The CDR3 DNA is TGCAGTGCTAGAGAAAACAGGGGTTATCAGCCCCAGCATTTT. It encodes CSARENRGYQPQHF.

This clone was picked up a small number of times. The chain combines TRBV5-1 with TRBJ2-5, with no clear D. This CDR3 spans 15 amino acids. V shed 2 bases and J shed 4 bases, with 15 bases lying between them. Germline loops: CDR1 SGHRS, CDR2 YFSETQ. The CDR3 coding sequence is TGCGCCAGCAGCTTTGTCCTTGGAGTCGGAGAGACCCAGTACTTC. Translated: CASSFVLGVGETQYF.

CDR3 bases: TGTGCCAGCAGCAGAGACACAGGGGGCGACGGGGACGAGCAGTACTTC. Translating gives CASSRDTGGDGDEQYF. The rearrangement uses TRBV5-4 and TRBJ2-7, with TRBD1 matching over 9 bases. CDR3 length equals 16 residues. V gave up 4 bases and J gave up 5 bases; unmatched junction bases: 13. Germline V lookup: CDR1 SGHNT, CDR2 YYREEE (reference sequence).

This clone was found many times. The chain links TRBV28 to TRBJ2-7, with 7 bases aligning to TRBD1. The junction had 7 bases not matched to a gene; V was cut back by 1 base and J by 4 bases. Per the germline V gene, CDR1 is MDHEN and CDR2 is SYDVKM. The CDR3 totals 15 residues. The CDR3 spells CASSLFSRGYYEQYF. CDR3 DNA: TGTGCCAGCAGTTTATTTTCCAGGGGGTATTACGAGCAGTACTTC.

This clone was picked up many times. The J gene is TRBJ1-2, the V gene TRBV7-6; 11 bases are a match to TRBD1. V lost 2 bases to trimming and J lost 13 bases; unmatched junction nucleotides: 6. Per germline, CDR1 SGHVS and CDR2 FNYEAQ. The CDR3 is 13 amino acids. This CDR3 is CASSLYPGQGATF. The CDR3 bases are TGTGCCAGCAGCTTATATCCCGGACAGGGGGCCACCTTC.

In its sample, this clone is medium-sized. The rearrangement uses TRBV6-1 and TRBJ2-7; D is uncertain. CDR3 size: 13 residues. Germline loops: CDR1 MNHNS, CDR2 SASEGT. Trimming took 6 bases from V and 2 from J, leaving 11 bases between them. The CDR3 DNA reads TGTGCCAGCAGGGACGGAACCCCCTACGAGCAGTACTTC. Its protein is CASRDGTPYEQYF.

This clone was found many times. The genes are TRBV9 and TRBJ2-7, with D perhaps matching TRBD2 (6 bases). Germline V gives CDR1 SGDLS, CDR2 YYNGEE. V gave up 1 base and J gave up 0 bases, with 8 bases separating them. CDR3 size: 14 residues. The DNA of the CDR3 is TGTGCCAGCAGCGTACGCGGGGACTCCTACGAGCAGTACTTC. Residues: CASSVRGDSYEQYF.

Many counts were recorded for this clone. The V gene is TRBV20-1, the J gene TRBJ1-2; D uncertain. Deletions cut 2 bases from V and 4 bases from J, with 8 bases between. This CDR3 is 12 amino acids long. From germline, CDR1 is DFQATT and CDR2 SNEGSKA (reference sequence). The chain's CDR3 is CSARRESYGYTF. CDR3 DNA sequence: TGCAGTGCTAGACGAGAGTCCTATGGCTACACCTTC.

This clone was recorded many times. CDR3 bases: TGTGCCAGCGGGGACAGGCCGATCTACGAGCAGTACTTC. Translated: CASGDRPIYEQYF. V and J are TRBV6-2 or TRBV6-3 and TRBJ2-7; 8 positions match TRBD1. This CDR3 region has 13 residues. Unmatched junction bases numbered 6, after V lost 8 bases and J lost 3 bases. The germline V gene encodes CDR1 MNHEY and CDR2 SVGEGT.

This clone was counted at least ten times. This chain uses TRBV2 with TRBJ1-3; D remains unclear. Germline CDR1 reads SNHLY; CDR2 reads FYNNEI. The CDR3 totals 12 residues. The V end was cut by 0 bases, the J end by 3 bases, with 0 bases between. The CDR3 reads CASSEAGNTIYF. The CDR3 bases are TGTGCCAGCAGTGAAGCTGGAAACACCATATATTTT.

In the case of this clone: A much larger clone differs by one base, so this may be a read error. Additional DNA sequences in this sample encode the identical CDR3. The V and J genes are TRBV5-1 and TRBJ2-3; TRBD2 agrees at 9 bases. Germline CDR1 SGHRS, CDR2 YFSETQ. V was pared by 0 bases and J by 1 base, with 6 bases of the junction left unmatched. This CDR3 contains 17 residues. CDR3 bases: TGCGCCAGCAGCTTGGTTGCGGGAGGGCCTGGCACAGATACGCAGTATTTT. This sequence encodes CASSLVAGGPGTDTQYF.

This clone was counted ten times or more. At the DNA level, this CDR3 is encoded by other sequences in the same sample as well. This chain connects TRBV24-1 to TRBJ2-7; possible D gene TRBD1, 7 bases. V lost 3 bases and J 9 bases, leaving 20 bases between the germline ends. CDR1 KGHDR and CDR2 SFDVKD come from the germline V gene. The CDR3 loop spans 15 amino acids. Here the CDR3 DNA reads TGTGCCACCAGTGATCAGGGGGGCCGAATCTCCGGGCAGTACTTC. Protein product: CATSDQGGRISGQYF.

This clone is labeled as medium-sized. The chain is built from TRBV27 and TRBJ2-7, with TRBD2 matching over 7 bases. Germline CDR1 and CDR2: MNHEY and SMNVEV (reference sequence). The V and J ends lost 4 bases and 4 bases, in that order; junction bases with no gene match: 7. The CDR3 contains 14 residues. The CDR3 protein is CASSWGGGKYEQYF. In nucleotides, the CDR3 is TGTGCCAGCAGTTGGGGGGGGGGGAAGTACGAGCAGTACTTC.

By its share, this clone is medium-sized. The CDR3 region has the DNA TGTGCCACCAGCAGAGGGACTAGCGGGAGCGTGTACGAGCAGTACTTC. This sequence encodes CATSRGTSGSVYEQYF. This chain uses TRBV15 with TRBJ2-7; TRBD2 agrees at 13 bases. With 1 base clipped from V and 4 bases from J, the junction kept 4 bases outside the gene matches. This CDR3 has 16 residues. Germline V gene sequence: CDR1 LNHNV, CDR2 YYDKDF (reference sequence).